A selection of T cell receptor beta chains follows, all from one sample in a study of blood T cell repertoires in COVID-19. Generated by immunoSEQ multiplex PCR, the TCRdb table keeps only in-frame clones and is missing some. In the table there are over 15,000 clones, about 80% of which are singletons. Source material: peripheral blood. These receptors originate from a man in his 70s with active or convalescent COVID-19. Each CDR3 is given with its conserved first and last residue. The order of the fields is J gene, V gene, clone size, D gene, CDR3 protein, CDR3 DNA. A D gene is named only where the DNA matches it firmly. Only part of the rows carry a size: once, few, many, or a class if the clone is expanded.

>TRBJ1-2|TRBV19|NA|TRBD1
CASSPHRGQSSGYTF
TGTGCCAGTAGTCCCCACAGGGGGCAGTCCAGTGGCTACACCTTC
>TRBJ2-5|TRBV19|NA|NA
CASRLTGLKETQYF
TGTGCCAGTAGGTTAACAGGGTTGAAAGAGACCCAGTACTTC
>TRBJ2-3|TRBV28|few|TRBD2
CASLLGLAGGTDTQYF
TGTGCCAGCCTACTCGGACTAGCGGGAGGAACAGATACGCAGTATTTT
>TRBJ2-1|TRBV3-1/TRBV3-2|NA|TRBD2
CASSRRESYNEQFF
TGTGCCAGCAGCCGGCGGGAGTCCTACAATGAGCAGTTCTTC
>TRBJ2-2|TRBV28|NA|NA
CASSLSSANTGELFF
TGTGCCAGCAGTCTTAGTTCCGCGAACACCGGGGAGCTGTTTTTT
>TRBJ2-4|TRBV21-1|NA|NA
CASSKEDSSKNIQYF
TGTGCCAGCAGCAAAGAGGACTCTTCCAAAAACATTCAGTACTTC
>TRBJ1-1|TRBV5-1|few|NA
CASSSDSLNTEAFF
TGCGCCAGCAGCTCGGACAGTTTGAACACTGAAGCTTTCTTT
>TRBJ2-7|TRBV5-6|NA|TRBD1
CASSSQGQGNEQYF
TGTGCCAGCAGCTCGCAGGGACAGGGAAACGAGCAGTACTTC
>TRBJ2-7|TRBV3-1/TRBV3-2|NA|TRBD1
CASSPPGQGHEQYF
TGTGCCAGCAGCCCACCGGGACAGGGACACGAGCAGTACTTC
>TRBJ1-6|TRBV7-8|once|NA
CASSATASSFYNSPLHF
TGTGCCAGCAGCGCGACAGCTTCCTCATTTTATAATTCACCCCTCCACTTT
>TRBJ2-5|TRBV15|once|NA
CATSRVIDRSETQYF
TGTGCCACCAGCAGAGTTATTGACAGGAGTGAGACCCAGTACTTC
>TRBJ2-3|TRBV6-2/TRBV6-3|NA|TRBD2
CASSSPSGGPRDTQYF
TGTGCCAGCAGTTCCCCTAGCGGGGGCCCCCGAGATACGCAGTATTTT
>TRBJ1-4|TRBV28|NA|NA
CASSGGEKLFF
TGTGCCAGCAGTGGAGGTGAAAAACTGTTTTTT
>TRBJ2-2|TRBV19|NA|TRBD1
CASRGTGVAGELFF
TGTGCCAGTAGGGGGACAGGAGTTGCCGGGGAGCTGTTTTTT
>TRBJ2-7|TRBV6-4|NA|TRBD1
CASSPTGVEEQYF
TGTGCCAGCAGCCCTACAGGGGTGGAGGAGCAGTACTTC
>TRBJ2-1|TRBV5-1|NA|NA
CASSPTAGSYNEQFF
TGCGCCAGCAGCCCAACGGCGGGGTCCTACAATGAGCAGTTCTTC
>TRBJ2-1|TRBV9|NA|TRBD2
CASSVGRGAGLANEQFF
TGTGCCAGCAGCGTAGGACGAGGTGCAGGACTAGCTAATGAGCAGTTCTTC
>TRBJ1-1|TRBV9|NA|NA
CASSATLGNTEAFF
TGTGCCAGCAGCGCCACTCTTGGTAACACTGAAGCTTTCTTT
>TRBJ2-1|TRBV5-4|once|NA
CASSWGGASSYNEQFF
TGTGCCAGCAGCTGGGGCGGGGCGAGCTCCTACAATGAGCAGTTCTTC
>TRBJ2-3|TRBV30|NA|TRBD2
CAWSTGAGGGTDTQYF
TGTGCCTGGAGTACTGGAGCGGGAGGGGGGACAGATACGCAGTATTTT
>TRBJ1-2|TRBV7-2|NA|NA
CASSTLNFYGYTF
TGTGCCAGCAGCACCTTGAACTTCTATGGCTACACCTTC
>TRBJ1-5|TRBV12-5|NA|NA
CASAQGNQPQHF
TGTGCTAGTGCACAGGGCAATCAGCCCCAGCATTTT
>TRBJ1-2|TRBV27|NA|NA
CASSPRALTSGYTF
TGTGCCAGCAGTCCCAGGGCCCTAACGAGTGGCTACACCTTC
>TRBJ2-1|TRBV30|once|TRBD2
CAWSWGLGTGLTYNEQFF
TGTGCCTGGAGTTGGGGACTAGGAACGGGACTCACGTACAATGAGCAGTTCTTC
>TRBJ2-5|TRBV5-1|NA|TRBD2
CASSLFLAGEETQYF
TGCGCCAGCAGCTTGTTTCTAGCGGGGGAGGAGACCCAGTACTTC
>TRBJ1-3|TRBV6-1|once|NA
CASSALGTPFSGNTIYF
TGTGCCAGCAGTGCTCTTGGGACACCCTTCTCTGGAAACACCATATATTTT
>TRBJ2-3|TRBV5-1|NA|TRBD2
CASSRPQGREGSTDTQYF
TGCGCCAGCAGCCGTCCGCAAGGACGGGAGGGGAGCACAGATACGCAGTATTTT
>TRBJ1-4|TRBV11-1|NA|NA
CASSARGLNEKLFF
TGTGCCAGCAGCGCGAGAGGACTGAATGAAAAACTGTTTTTT
>TRBJ1-1|TRBV18|once|TRBD1
CASSPRTGGNTEAFF
TGTGCCAGCTCACCGAGGACAGGAGGGAACACTGAAGCTTTCTTT
>TRBJ2-1|TRBV5-6|NA|NA
CASSQAVSWNEQFF
TGTGCCAGCAGTCAGGCTGTAAGTTGGAATGAGCAGTTCTTC
>TRBJ1-4|TRBV10-2|NA|TRBD1
CASSEQGGEKLFF
TGCGCCAGCAGTGAGCAGGGGGGTGAAAAACTGTTTTTT
>TRBJ1-2|TRBV4-2|NA|TRBD1
CASSQDLRTGGKNYGYTF
TGTGCCAGCAGCCAAGATCTCAGGACAGGGGGCAAGAACTATGGCTACACCTTC
>TRBJ2-1|TRBV4-2|NA|NA
CASSQGSEGVREQFF
TGTGCCAGCAGCCAAGGCAGCGAAGGGGTAAGGGAGCAGTTCTTC
>TRBJ1-6|TRBV10-1|few|NA
CASSESRENSPLHF
TGCGCCAGCAGTGAATCGAGGGAAAATTCACCCCTCCACTTT
>TRBJ1-2|TRBV7-2|NA|TRBD1
CASSSNAGTGGGYTF
TGTGCCAGCAGCTCCAACGCCGGGACAGGGGGTGGCTACACCTTC
>TRBJ1-3|TRBV9|NA|NA
CASSTPQGMGGNTIYF
TGTGCCAGCAGCACTCCACAGGGCATGGGAGGAAACACCATATATTTT
>TRBJ1-5|TRBV28|NA|TRBD1
CASSFFYRGDNQPQHF
TGTGCCAGCAGTTTTTTCTACAGGGGAGACAATCAGCCCCAGCATTTT
>TRBJ2-3|TRBV6-2/TRBV6-3|NA|TRBD2
CASSYSSPSGRLQYF
TGTGCCAGCAGTTACTCCTCCCCTAGCGGGAGGCTTCAGTATTTT
>TRBJ2-7|TRBV3-1/TRBV3-2|few|NA
CASSQALGTYYEQYF
TGTGCCAGCAGCCAAGCCTTAGGGACTTACTACGAGCAGTACTTC
>TRBJ1-1|TRBV11-1|NA|NA
CASSFMESGAFF
TGTGCCAGCAGCTTTATGGAATCCGGGGCTTTCTTT
>TRBJ1-1|TRBV6-5|NA|NA
CASRSPVNTEAFF
TGTGCCAGCAGGTCCCCGGTCAACACTGAAGCTTTCTTT
>TRBJ1-5|TRBV28|once|TRBD1
CATRRQGASQPQHF
TGTGCCACCAGGAGACAGGGGGCGTCTCAGCCCCAGCATTTT
>TRBJ1-3|TRBV19|NA|NA
CASSIGRSSGNTIYF
TGTGCCAGTAGTATAGGACGGAGCTCTGGAAACACCATATATTTT
>TRBJ1-1|TRBV10-3|NA|NA
CAISELAGITEAFF
TGTGCCATCAGTGAGTTAGCAGGGATCACTGAAGCTTTCTTT
>TRBJ2-7|TRBV5-5|once|TRBD2
CASSLGLAGEYEQYF
TGTGCCAGCAGCTTGGGGCTAGCGGGAGAGTACGAGCAGTACTTC
>TRBJ2-5|TRBV24-1|NA|TRBD2
CATSVPAGGGETQYF
TGTGCCACCAGTGTTCCAGCGGGAGGAGGCGAGACCCAGTACTTC
>TRBJ2-3|TRBV11-3|NA|TRBD2
CASTPCRGDSTDTQYF
TGTGCCAGCACCCCGTGTCGGGGGGACAGCACAGATACGCAGTATTTT
>TRBJ1-2|TRBV18|NA|TRBD1
CASSPGQGVGYTF
TGTGCCAGCTCACCGGGACAGGGGGTTGGCTACACCTTC
>TRBJ2-3|TRBV5-5|once|TRBD1
CASSRGQSTDTQYF
TGTGCCAGCAGCAGGGGACAGAGCACAGATACGCAGTATTTT
>TRBJ2-3|TRBV28|NA|NA
CASDGGTGGTDTQYF
TGTGCCAGCGACGGTGGTACGGGGGGCACAGATACGCAGTATTTT
>TRBJ1-4|TRBV28|NA|TRBD1
CASSAGQVNEKLFF
TGTGCCAGCAGTGCCGGACAGGTTAATGAAAAACTGTTTTTT
>TRBJ1-2|TRBV4-2|NA|NA
CASSQRTSNFYGYTF
TGTGCCAGCAGCCAAAGGACAAGCAACTTCTATGGCTACACCTTC